This passage covers 14 T cell receptor beta chains from one sample sequenced in a study of blood T cell repertoires in COVID-19. The table came from immunoSEQ multiplex PCR; TCRdb's copy has only in-frame clones and leaves some out. This sample has about 120,000 clones, with about 87% found just once. The sample comprised peripheral blood. All receptors derive from a woman aged 45-59 years with acute or convalescent COVID-19.

This rearrangement joins TRBV4-1 to TRBJ2-3, with 12 bases that match TRBD2. Trimming cost V 5 bases and J 6 bases; bases outside gene matches: 3. The CDR3 length is 14 residues. Per germline, CDR1 MGHRA and CDR2 YSYEKL. CDR3 DNA: TGCGCCAGCAGCGCTCTAGCGGGAGGGGATACGCAGTATTTT. Residues: CASSALAGGDTQYF.

CDR3 protein: CASSFGANQETQYF. CDR3 sequence (DNA): TGTGCCAGCAGCTTTGGAGCTAATCAAGAGACCCAGTACTTC. The chain recombines TRBV13 with TRBJ2-5, with D hard to call. The germline V and J ends were trimmed by 3 bases and 2 bases, with 10 bases remaining between them. Germline values: CDR1 PRHDT, CDR2 FYEKMQ (reference sequence). The CDR3 sequence is 14 residues long.

The rearrangement uses TRBV7-6 and TRBJ1-4, with TRBD1 matching over 9 bases. The CDR3 length is 15 residues. The junction had 6 bases not matched to a gene; V was cut back by 4 bases and J by 6 bases. From germline, CDR1 is SGHVS and CDR2 FNYEAQ. This CDR3 reads CASSSQQGADEKLFF. The CDR3 DNA sequence: TGTGCCAGCAGCTCGCAACAGGGGGCGGATGAAAAACTGTTTTTT.

V is TRBV19 and J is TRBJ1-1, with D perhaps TRBD1 (6 bases). The V end was cut by 10 bases, the J end by 3 bases, with 24 bases between. This CDR3 has 16 residues. The germline V gene has CDR1 LNHDA and CDR2 SQIVND (reference sequence). The CDR3: CATTSKGLGADTEAFF. CDR3 in DNA: TGTGCCACTACCTCCAAGGGCTTGGGGGCGGACACTGAAGCTTTCTTT.

The chain uses TRBV7-2 and TRBJ2-7, with a weak D call TRBD1 (6 bases). V lost 3 bases and J 0 bases, leaving 15 bases between the germline ends. The CDR3 sequence is 16 residues long. Germline lookup yields CDR1 SGHTA and CDR2 FQGNSA. The CDR3 region is CASSFTGQSSSYEQYF. The CDR3 DNA follows: TGTGCCAGCAGCTTTACTGGACAGTCGAGCTCCTACGAGCAGTACTTC.

The chain uses TRBV19 and TRBJ1-3; TRBD1 agrees at 8 bases. CDR3 length: 16 residues. The trim removed 5 bases at V and 1 base at J, leaving 7 bases unmatched. CDR1 LNHDA and CDR2 SQIVND come from the germline V gene (reference sequence). The CDR3 DNA reads as TGTGCCAGTAGTCTTCAGGGGGCAAGGTCTGGAAACACCATATATTTT. Protein sequence: CASSLQGARSGNTIYF.

The gene calls are TRBV19 and TRBJ1-3, with TRBD1 identical over 9 bases. V lost 11 bases to trimming and J lost 0 bases; unmatched junction nucleotides: 8. The V gene's germline CDR1 is LNHDA and CDR2 SQIVND (reference sequence). The CDR3 length is 15 residues. The CDR3 loop reads CASSSGQGSGNTIYF. DNA for the CDR3: TGTGCCTCCTCTTCGGGACAGGGCTCTGGAAACACCATATATTTT.

This chain's CDR3 is CASSLIQPAQYF. The CDR3 bases are TGTGCCAGCAGCTTAATCCAACCAGCGCAGTATTTT. The chain couples TRBV7-9 to TRBJ2-3; D not resolved. Germline V lookup: CDR1 SEHNR, CDR2 FQNEAQ (reference sequence). The CDR3 sequence is 12 residues long. Trimming shortened V by 2 bases and J by 10 bases, and 10 bases separated the two germline ends.

This clone was picked up one time. The chain is built from TRBV4-3 and TRBJ2-7, with 7 bases aligning to TRBD2. Trimming at V came to 4 bases and at J to 3 bases, leaving 6 bases not matched to a gene. The CDR3 is 14 amino acids. In germline, CDR1 is LGHNA, CDR2 YSLEER. The CDR3 protein is CASSRGTTDYEQYF. Written as DNA, the CDR3 is TGCGCCAGCAGCCGCGGGACTACCGACTACGAGCAGTACTTC.

V usage is TRBV19 and J usage is TRBJ2-7; possible D gene TRBD1, 6 bases. This CDR3 region has 11 residues. Germline loops: CDR1 LNHDA, CDR2 SQIVND (reference sequence). Trimming removed 6 bases from V and 4 bases from J, with 7 bases in between. CDR3 region: CASRDSYEQYF. Written as DNA, the CDR3 is TGTGCCAGTAGGGACAGTTACGAGCAGTACTTC. Full variable domain (outside the CDR3, taken from reference TRBV19 and TRBJ2-7): DGGITQSPKYLFRKEGQNVTLSCEQNLNHDAMYWYRQDPGQGLRLIYYSQIVNDFQKGDIAEGYSVSREKKESFPLTVTSAQKNPTAFYLCASRDSYEQYFGPGTRLTVT.

This clone was seen once. This rearrangement joins TRBV28 to TRBJ2-3; 7 bases match TRBD2. Germline trimming cut 5 bases from V and 5 bases from J; bases unmatched to any gene: 10. Germline lookup yields CDR1 MDHEN and CDR2 SYDVKM. The CDR3 spans 15 residues. CDR3 amino acids: CASSPGGITEDTQYF. CDR3 bases: TGTGCCAGCAGTCCGGGGGGAATTACGGAAGATACGCAGTATTTT.

This clone was observed a single time. V and J are TRBV12-3 or TRBV12-4 and TRBJ2-2; weak D call: TRBD1 (6 bases). V was shortened by 7 bases and J by 4 bases, with 10 bases between the two germline ends. This CDR3 spans 13 amino acids. Here the CDR3 DNA reads TGTGCCAGCACCAGGACAGCCACCGGGGAGCTGTTTTTT. Its protein product is CASTRTATGELFF.

This clone was recorded only once. The chain is built from TRBV2 and TRBJ1-2; TRBD1 might be the D (6 bases). Germline assignment: CDR1 SNHLY and CDR2 FYNNEI. The CDR3 spans 13 residues. V was shortened by 5 bases and J by 5 bases, with 12 bases between the two germline ends. The CDR3 reads CASSNRVEYGYTF. The CDR3 DNA sequence: TGTGCCAGCAGTAACAGGGTTGAGTATGGCTACACCTTC. Full variable domain (missing parts from reference TRBV2 and TRBJ1-2): EPEVTQTPSHQVTQMGQEVILRCVPISNHLYFYWYRQILGQKVEFLVSFYNNEISEKSEIFDDQFSVERPDGSNFTLKIRSTKLEDSAMYFCASSNRVEYGYTFGSGTRLTVV.

This chain links TRBV28 with TRBJ1-5; D unresolved. V was cut by 2 bases and J by 6 bases, with 11 bases left in between. The CDR3 spans 14 residues. CDR1 and CDR2 from the germline V gene are MDHEN and SYDVKM. CDR3 in DNA: TGTGCCAGCAGTTTACTGGCAGGTACTCAGCCCCAGCATTTT. Its protein is CASSLLAGTQPQHF.